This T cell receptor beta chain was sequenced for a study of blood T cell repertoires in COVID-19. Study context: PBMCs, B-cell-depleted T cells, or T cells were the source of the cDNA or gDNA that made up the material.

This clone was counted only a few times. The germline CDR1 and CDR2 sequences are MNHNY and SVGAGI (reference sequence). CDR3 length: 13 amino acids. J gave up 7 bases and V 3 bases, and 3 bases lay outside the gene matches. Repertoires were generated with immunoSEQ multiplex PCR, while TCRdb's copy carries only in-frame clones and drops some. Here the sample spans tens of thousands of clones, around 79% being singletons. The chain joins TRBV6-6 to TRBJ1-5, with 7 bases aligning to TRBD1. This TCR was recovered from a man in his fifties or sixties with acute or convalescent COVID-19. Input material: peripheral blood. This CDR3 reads CASSYGTDQPQHF. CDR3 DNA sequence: TGTGCCAGCAGTTATGGGACAGACCAGCCCCAGCATTTT.